This T cell receptor beta chain is drawn from a study of OX40 agonist ivuxolimab in advanced cancers. Produced via immunoSEQ multiplex PCR; TCRdb's table is partial and in-frame only. The sample shows approximately 18,000 clones, more than 70% of them seen only once. The germline V and J ends were trimmed by 0 bases and 12 bases, with 17 bases remaining between them. This CDR3 has 14 residues. Per the germline V gene, CDR1 is MNHEY and CDR2 is SVGAGI. The sample in question was CD4+ or CD8+ T cells sorted from blood, obtained in a trial of the OX40 agonist ivuxolimab. This clonotype was obtained from an adult with an advanced solid tumor such as melanoma, head and neck, liver or kidney cancer. This sequence joins TRBV6-5 and TRBJ1-1; TRBD1 might be the D (5 bases). As DNA, the CDR3 is TGTGCCAGCAGTTACTCCGCGGGAGGGGCCATCCCTTTCTTT. This gives the protein CASSYSAGGAIPFF.